This TCR beta chain was identified during a study of T-cell memory formation after mild COVID-19. Termini included, the CDR3 measures 15 amino acids. Germline V CDR1 and CDR2: SGHTA, FQGNSA. This clonotype has more than one count but fewer than ten. Antigen: not known. A read error is likely, as this CDR3 ends without the conserved phenylalanine or tryptophan. No DNA is shown, since the ends of the CDR3 on it are uncertain; the CDR3 is the one TCRdb lists. Constant-segment primers served in 5'RACE that generated TCR alpha and TCR beta cDNA libraries bearing sample barcodes and UMIs. TCRdb itself ran the 5' RACE reads through MiXCR, one entry per CDR3 protein. The sample shows under 450,000 distinct CDR3 sequences, about 15% of them seen only once. Study-level points and caveats: Contracting clones from day 15 to 85 showed balanced CD4/CD8; later expanders favored CD4+. Pre-infection memory held some responding clones, suggesting pre-existing cross-reactive T cells responded.

The origin of this receptor is a man aged 18 to 35 who had mild COVID-19 (a few samples of this study predate the infection). Cell type and time point are not known. Sequencing used PBMCs or a T cell subset sorted from them (not recorded which). The chain is built from TRBV7-2 and TRBJ1-1; TRBD1, the table's D call, was not compared with the DNA. The CDR3 region is CASSLSGLGGQGLDY.